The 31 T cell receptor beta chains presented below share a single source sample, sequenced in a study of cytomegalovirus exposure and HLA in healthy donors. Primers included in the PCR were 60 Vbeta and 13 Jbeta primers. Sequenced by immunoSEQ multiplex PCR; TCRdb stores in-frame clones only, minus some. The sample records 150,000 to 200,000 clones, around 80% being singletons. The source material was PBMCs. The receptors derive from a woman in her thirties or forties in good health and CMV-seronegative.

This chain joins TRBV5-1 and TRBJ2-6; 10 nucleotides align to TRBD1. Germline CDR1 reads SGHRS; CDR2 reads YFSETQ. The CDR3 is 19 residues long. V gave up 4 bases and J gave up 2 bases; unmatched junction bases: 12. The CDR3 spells CASSARLMTGGAGANVLTF. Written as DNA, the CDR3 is TGCGCCAGCAGCGCTCGACTAATGACAGGGGGCGCTGGGGCCAACGTCCTGACTTTC.

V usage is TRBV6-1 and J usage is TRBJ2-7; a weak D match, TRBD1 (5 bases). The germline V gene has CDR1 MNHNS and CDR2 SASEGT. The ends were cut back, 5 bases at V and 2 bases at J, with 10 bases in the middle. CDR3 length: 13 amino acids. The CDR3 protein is CASSFDRAYEQYF. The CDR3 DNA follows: TGTGCCAGCAGTTTTGACAGAGCCTACGAGCAGTACTTC.

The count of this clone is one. CDR3 loop: CASSEGQALYNSPLHF. Written as DNA, the CDR3 is TGTGCCAGCAGCGAGGGACAGGCCCTCTATAATTCACCCCTCCACTTT. V gene TRBV5-4 combines with J gene TRBJ1-6, with TRBD1 matching 8 bases. V gave up 4 bases and J gave up 3 bases; unmatched junction bases: 6. Germline V gives CDR1 SGHNT, CDR2 YYREEE (reference sequence). CDR3 size: 16 residues.

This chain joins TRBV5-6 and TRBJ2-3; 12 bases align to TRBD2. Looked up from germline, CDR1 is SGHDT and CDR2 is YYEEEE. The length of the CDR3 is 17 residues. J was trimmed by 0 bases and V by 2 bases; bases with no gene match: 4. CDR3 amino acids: CASSLLAGGSSTDTQYF. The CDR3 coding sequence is TGTGCCAGCAGCTTACTAGCGGGGGGCTCGAGCACAGATACGCAGTATTTT.

The CDR3 is CASNPEAGEQYF. CDR3 nucleotides: TGTGCCAGCAACCCCGAGGCGGGTGAGCAGTACTTC. The chain couples TRBV6-6 to TRBJ2-7, with D maybe TRBD2 (5 bases). The CDR3 sequence is 12 residues long. Germline CDR1 MNHNY, CDR2 SVGAGI (reference sequence). V was clipped by 7 bases and J by 7 bases, with 14 bases between them.

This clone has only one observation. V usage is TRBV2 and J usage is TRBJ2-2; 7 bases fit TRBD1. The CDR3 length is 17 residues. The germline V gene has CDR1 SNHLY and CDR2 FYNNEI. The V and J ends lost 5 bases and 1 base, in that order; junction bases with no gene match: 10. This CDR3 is CASSFDRATVNTGELFF. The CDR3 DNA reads TGTGCCAGCAGTTTTGACAGGGCTACCGTGAACACCGGGGAGCTGTTTTTT. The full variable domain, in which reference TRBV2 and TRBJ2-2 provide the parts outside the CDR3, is EPEVTQTPSHQVTQMGQEVILRCVPISNHLYFYWYRQILGQKVEFLVSFYNNEISEKSEIFDDQFSVERPDGSNFTLKIRSTKLEDSAMYFCASSFDRATVNTGELFFGEGSRLTVL.

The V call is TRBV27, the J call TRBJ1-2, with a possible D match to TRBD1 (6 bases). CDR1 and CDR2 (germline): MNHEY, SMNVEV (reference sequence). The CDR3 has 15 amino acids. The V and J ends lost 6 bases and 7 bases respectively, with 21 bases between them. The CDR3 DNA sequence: TGTGCCAGCAGACCCTTTGGGGGGGGCCTTAGTGGCTACACCTTC. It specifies CASRPFGGGLSGYTF.

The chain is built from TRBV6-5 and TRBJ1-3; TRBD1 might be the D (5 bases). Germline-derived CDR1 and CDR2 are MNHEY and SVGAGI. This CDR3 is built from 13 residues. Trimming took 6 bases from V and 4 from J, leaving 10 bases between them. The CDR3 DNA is TGTGCCAGCAGCCCCAGGACAGGAAACACCATATATTTT. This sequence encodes CASSPRTGNTIYF.

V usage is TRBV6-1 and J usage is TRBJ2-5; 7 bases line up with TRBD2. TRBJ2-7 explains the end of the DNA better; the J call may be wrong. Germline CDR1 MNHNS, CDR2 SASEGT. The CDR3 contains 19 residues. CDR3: CASSDLTAFRPSGGYEQYF. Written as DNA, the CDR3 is TGTGCCAGCAGTGACCTTACAGCATTCCGACCCTCGGGGGGCTACGAGCAGTACTTC.

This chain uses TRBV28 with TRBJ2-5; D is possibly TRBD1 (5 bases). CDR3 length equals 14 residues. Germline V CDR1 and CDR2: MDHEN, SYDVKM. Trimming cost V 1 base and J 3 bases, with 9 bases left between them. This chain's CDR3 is CASSLYGAEETQYF. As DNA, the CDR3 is TGTGCCAGCAGTTTATATGGGGCGGAAGAGACCCAGTACTTC.

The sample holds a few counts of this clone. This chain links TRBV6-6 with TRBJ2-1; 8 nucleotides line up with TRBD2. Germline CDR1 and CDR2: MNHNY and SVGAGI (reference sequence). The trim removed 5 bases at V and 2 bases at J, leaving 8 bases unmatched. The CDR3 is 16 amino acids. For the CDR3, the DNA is TGTGCCAGCAGTGCCCTTGGCGGGGGGCCCTACAATGAGCAGTTCTTC. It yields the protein CASSALGGGPYNEQFF.

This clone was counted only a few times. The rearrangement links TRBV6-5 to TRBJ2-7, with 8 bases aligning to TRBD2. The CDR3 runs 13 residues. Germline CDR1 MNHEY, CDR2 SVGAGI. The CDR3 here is CASGAGVAYEQYF. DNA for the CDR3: TGTGCTAGCGGGGCAGGGGTAGCCTACGAGCAGTACTTC.

This CDR3 is CASSLGVGVNEQYF. CDR3 DNA sequence: TGTGCCAGCAGCTTAGGGGTCGGGGTCAACGAGCAGTACTTC. V and J are TRBV7-9 and TRBJ2-7, with a tentative D call TRBD2 (5 bases). The germline V gene has CDR1 SEHNR and CDR2 FQNEAQ (reference sequence). V dropped 1 base and J dropped 5 bases, with 12 bases sitting between them. The CDR3 loop spans 14 amino acids.

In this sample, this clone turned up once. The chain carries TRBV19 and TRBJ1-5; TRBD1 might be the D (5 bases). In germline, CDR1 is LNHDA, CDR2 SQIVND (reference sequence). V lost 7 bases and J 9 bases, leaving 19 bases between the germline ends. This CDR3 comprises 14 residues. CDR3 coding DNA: TGTGCCAGTATAGGGCAGGGATTCGGGCGGCCCCAGCATTTT. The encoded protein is CASIGQGFGRPQHF.

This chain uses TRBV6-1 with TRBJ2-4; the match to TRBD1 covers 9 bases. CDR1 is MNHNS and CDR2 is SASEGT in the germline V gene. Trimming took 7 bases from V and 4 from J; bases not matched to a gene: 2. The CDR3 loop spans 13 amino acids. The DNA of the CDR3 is TGTGCCAGCACTGGGACAGGGAAAAACATTCAGTACTTC. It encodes CASTGTGKNIQYF.

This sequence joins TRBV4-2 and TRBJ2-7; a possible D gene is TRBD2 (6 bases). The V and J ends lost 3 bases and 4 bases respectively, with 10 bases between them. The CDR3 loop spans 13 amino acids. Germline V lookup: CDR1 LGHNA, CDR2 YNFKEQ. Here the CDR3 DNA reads TGTGCCAGCAGCCATGGGGCGGGATACGAGCAGTACTTC. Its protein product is CASSHGAGYEQYF.

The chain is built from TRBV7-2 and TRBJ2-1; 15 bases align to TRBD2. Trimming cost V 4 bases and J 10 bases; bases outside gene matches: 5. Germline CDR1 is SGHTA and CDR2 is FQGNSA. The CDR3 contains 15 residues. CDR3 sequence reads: CASSWTSGRAGEQFF. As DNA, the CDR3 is TGTGCCAGCAGCTGGACTAGCGGGAGGGCCGGGGAGCAGTTCTTC.

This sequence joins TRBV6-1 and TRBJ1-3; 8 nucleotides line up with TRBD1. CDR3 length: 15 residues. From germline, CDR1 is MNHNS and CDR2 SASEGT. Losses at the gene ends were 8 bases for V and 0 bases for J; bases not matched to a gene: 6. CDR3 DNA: TGTGCCAGCGGGGGACAGGCGGACTCTGGAAACACCATATATTTT. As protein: CASGGQADSGNTIYF.

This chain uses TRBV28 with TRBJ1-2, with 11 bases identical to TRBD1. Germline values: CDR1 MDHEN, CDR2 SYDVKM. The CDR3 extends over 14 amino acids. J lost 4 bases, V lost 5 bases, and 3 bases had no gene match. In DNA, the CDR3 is TGTGCCAGCAGTACGGGGACAGGGGGCTATGGCTACACCTTC. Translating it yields CASSTGTGGYGYTF.

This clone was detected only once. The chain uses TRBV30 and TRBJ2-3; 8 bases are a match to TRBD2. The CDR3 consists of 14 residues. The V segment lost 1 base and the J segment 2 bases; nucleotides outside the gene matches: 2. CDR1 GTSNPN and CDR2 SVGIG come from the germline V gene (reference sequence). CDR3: CAWSEAGVTDTQYF. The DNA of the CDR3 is TGTGCCTGGAGTGAAGCGGGGGTCACAGATACGCAGTATTTT.

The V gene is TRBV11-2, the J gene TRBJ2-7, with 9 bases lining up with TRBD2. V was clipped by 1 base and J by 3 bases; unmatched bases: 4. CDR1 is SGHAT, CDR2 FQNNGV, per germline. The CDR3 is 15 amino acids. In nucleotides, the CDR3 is TGTGCCAGCAGCTTAGTAAGGACTAGCGTCTACGAGCAGTACTTC. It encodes CASSLVRTSVYEQYF. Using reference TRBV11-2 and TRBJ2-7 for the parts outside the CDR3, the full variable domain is EAGVAQSPRYKIIEKRQSVAFWCNPISGHATLYWYQQILGQGPKLLIQFQNNGVVDDSQLPKDRFSAERLKGVDSTLKIQPAKLEDSAVYLCASSLVRTSVYEQYFGPGTRLTVT.

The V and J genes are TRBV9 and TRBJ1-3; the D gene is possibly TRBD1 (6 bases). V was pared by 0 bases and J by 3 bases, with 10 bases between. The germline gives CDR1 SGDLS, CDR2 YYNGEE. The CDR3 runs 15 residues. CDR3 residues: CASSVAGRGGNTIYF. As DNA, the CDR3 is TGTGCCAGCAGCGTAGCCGGCAGGGGTGGAAACACCATATATTTT.

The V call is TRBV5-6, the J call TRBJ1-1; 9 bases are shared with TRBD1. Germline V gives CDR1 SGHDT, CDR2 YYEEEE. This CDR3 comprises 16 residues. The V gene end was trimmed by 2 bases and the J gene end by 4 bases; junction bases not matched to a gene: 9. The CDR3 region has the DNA TGTGCCAGCAGCTTACAGGGGGCGCAAGGGAGCACTGAAGCTTTCTTT. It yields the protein CASSLQGAQGSTEAFF.

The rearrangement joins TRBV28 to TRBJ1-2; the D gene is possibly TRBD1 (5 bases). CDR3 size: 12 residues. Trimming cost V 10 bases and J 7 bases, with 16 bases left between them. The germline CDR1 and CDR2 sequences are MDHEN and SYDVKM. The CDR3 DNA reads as TGTGCCACCACGGAAGGGGCACGTGGCTACACCTTC. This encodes CATTEGARGYTF.

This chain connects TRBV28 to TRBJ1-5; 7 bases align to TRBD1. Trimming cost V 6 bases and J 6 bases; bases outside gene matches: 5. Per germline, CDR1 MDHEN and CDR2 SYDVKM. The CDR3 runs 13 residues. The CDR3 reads CASRSGGAQPQHF. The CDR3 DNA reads TGTGCCAGCAGGTCAGGGGGAGCTCAGCCCCAGCATTTT.

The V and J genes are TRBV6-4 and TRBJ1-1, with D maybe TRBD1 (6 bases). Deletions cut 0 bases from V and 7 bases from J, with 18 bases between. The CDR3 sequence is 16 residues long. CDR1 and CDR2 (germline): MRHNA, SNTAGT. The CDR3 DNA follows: TGTGCCAGCAGTGACTCGTTCCAGGGGAATAAACGTGAAGCTTTCTTT. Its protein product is CASSDSFQGNKREAFF.

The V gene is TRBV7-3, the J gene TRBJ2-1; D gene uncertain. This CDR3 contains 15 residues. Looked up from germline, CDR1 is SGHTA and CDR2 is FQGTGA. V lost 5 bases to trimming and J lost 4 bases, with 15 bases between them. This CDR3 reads CASSQVPRNYNEQFF. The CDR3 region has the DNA TGTGCCAGCAGCCAAGTTCCTAGAAATTACAATGAGCAGTTCTTC.

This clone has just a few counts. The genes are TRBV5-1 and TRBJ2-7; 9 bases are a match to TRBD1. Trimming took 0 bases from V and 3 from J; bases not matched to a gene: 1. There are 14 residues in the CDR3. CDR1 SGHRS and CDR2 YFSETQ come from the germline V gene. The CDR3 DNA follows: TGCGCCAGCAGCTTGGGACAGGGGGGCTACGAGCAGTACTTC. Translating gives CASSLGQGGYEQYF.

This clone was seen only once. CDR3 DNA: TGTGCCAGCAGTTCCAACGACGGGTATGGCTACACCTTC. It encodes CASSSNDGYGYTF. This chain uses TRBV6-6 with TRBJ1-2; D remains unclear. Germline assignment: CDR1 MNHNY and CDR2 SVGAGI (reference sequence). This CDR3 contains 13 residues. V gave up 4 bases and J gave up 5 bases, with 11 bases separating them.

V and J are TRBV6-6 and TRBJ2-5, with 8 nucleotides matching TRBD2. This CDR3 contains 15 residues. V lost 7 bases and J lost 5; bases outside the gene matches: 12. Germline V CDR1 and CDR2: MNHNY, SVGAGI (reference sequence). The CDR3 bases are TGTGCCAGCACACGGGGAGCGGGAGCGGGGGAGACCCAGTACTTC. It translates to CASTRGAGAGETQYF.

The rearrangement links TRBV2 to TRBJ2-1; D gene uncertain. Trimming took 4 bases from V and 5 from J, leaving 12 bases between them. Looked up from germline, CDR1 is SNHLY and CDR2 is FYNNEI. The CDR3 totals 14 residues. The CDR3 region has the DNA TGTGCCAGCAGTGTTCAGCGCCTGGACAATGAGCAGTTCTTC. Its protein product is CASSVQRLDNEQFF.